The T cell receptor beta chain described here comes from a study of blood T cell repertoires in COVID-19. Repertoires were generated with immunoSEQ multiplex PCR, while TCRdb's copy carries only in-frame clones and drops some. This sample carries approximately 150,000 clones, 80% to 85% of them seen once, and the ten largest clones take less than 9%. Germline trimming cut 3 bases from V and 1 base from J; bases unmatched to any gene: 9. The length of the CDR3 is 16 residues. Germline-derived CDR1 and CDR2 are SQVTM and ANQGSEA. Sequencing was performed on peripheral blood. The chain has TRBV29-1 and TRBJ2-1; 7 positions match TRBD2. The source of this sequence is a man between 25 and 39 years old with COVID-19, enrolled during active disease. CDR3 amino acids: CSVDGSPSGSYNEQFF. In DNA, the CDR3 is TGCAGCGTTGATGGCTCACCTAGCGGATCCTACAATGAGCAGTTCTTC.